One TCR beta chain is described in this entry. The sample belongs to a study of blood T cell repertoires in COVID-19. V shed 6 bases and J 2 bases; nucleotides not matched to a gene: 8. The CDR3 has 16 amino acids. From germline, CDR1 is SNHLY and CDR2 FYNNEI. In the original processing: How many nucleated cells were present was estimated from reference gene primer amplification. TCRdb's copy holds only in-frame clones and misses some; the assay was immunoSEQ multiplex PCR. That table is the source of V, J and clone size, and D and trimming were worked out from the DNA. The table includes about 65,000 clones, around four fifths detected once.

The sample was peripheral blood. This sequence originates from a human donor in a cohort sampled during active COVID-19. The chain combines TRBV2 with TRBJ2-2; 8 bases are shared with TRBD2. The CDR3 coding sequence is TGTGCCAGCAGACCTCCGGGACTAGTAAACACCGGGGAGCTGTTTTTT. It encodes CASRPPGLVNTGELFF.